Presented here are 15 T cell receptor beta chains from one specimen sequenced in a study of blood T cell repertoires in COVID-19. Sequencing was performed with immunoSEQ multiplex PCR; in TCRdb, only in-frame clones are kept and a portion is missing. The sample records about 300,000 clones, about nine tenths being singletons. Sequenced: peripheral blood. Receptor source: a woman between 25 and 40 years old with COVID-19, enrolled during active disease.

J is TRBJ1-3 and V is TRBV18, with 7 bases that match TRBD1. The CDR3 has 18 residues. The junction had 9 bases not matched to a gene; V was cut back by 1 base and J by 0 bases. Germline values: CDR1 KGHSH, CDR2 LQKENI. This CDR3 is CASSPQGALFYSGNTIYF. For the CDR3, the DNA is TGTGCCAGCTCACCACAGGGGGCCCTGTTCTACTCTGGAAACACCATATATTTT.

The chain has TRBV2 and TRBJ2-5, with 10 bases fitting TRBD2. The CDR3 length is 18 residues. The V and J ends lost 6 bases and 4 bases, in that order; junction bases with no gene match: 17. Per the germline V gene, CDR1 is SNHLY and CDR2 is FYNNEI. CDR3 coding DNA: TGTGCCAGCAGGAGAGGACTGGGGATAGCGGGAGGTGGAGAGACCCAGTACTTC. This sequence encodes CASRRGLGIAGGGETQYF.

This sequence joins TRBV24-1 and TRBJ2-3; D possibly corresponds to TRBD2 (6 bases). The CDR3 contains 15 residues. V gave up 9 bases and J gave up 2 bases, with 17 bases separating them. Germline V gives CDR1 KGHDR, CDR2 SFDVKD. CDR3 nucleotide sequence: TGTGCCACCGCCCGGGGAGGAGGGGCCACAGATACGCAGTATTTT. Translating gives CATARGGGATDTQYF.

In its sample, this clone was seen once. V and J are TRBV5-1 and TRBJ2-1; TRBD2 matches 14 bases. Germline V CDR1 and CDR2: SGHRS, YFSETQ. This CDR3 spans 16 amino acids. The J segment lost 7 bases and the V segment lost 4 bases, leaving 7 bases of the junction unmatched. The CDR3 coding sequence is TGCGCCAGCAGCCCTACCGGGACTAGCGGGAGTAATGAGCAGTTCTTC. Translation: CASSPTGTSGSNEQFF.

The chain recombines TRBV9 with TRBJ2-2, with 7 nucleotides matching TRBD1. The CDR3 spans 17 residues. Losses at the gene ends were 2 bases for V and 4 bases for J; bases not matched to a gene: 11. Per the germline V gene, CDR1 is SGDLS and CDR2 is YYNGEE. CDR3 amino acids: CASSVQSGQTFTGELFF. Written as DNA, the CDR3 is TGTGCCAGCAGCGTCCAGTCGGGACAGACTTTCACCGGGGAGCTGTTTTTT.

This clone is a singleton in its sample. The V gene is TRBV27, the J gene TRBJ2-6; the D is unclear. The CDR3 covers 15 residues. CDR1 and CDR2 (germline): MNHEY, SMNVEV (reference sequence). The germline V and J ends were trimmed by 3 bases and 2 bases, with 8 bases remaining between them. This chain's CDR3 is CASSFIAAGANVLTF. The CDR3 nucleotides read TGTGCCAGCAGTTTTATTGCAGCTGGGGCCAACGTCCTGACTTTC.

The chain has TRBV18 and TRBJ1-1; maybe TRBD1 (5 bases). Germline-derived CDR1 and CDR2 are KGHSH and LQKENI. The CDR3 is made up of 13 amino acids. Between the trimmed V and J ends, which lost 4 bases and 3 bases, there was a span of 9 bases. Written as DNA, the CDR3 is TGTGCCAGCTCACTGACAGATTACACTGAAGCTTTCTTT. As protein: CASSLTDYTEAFF. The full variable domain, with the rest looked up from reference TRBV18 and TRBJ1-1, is NAGVMQNPRHLVRRRGQEARLRCSPMKGHSHVYWYRQLPEEGLKFMVYLQKENIIDESGMPKERFSAEFPKEGPSILRIQQVVRGDSAAYFCASSLTDYTEAFFGQGTRLTVV.

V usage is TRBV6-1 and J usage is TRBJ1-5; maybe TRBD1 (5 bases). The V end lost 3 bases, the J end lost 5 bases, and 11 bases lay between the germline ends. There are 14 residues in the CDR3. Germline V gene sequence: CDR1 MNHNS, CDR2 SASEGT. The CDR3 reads CASSDRVYDQPQHF. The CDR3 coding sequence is TGTGCCAGCAGTGACAGGGTTTATGATCAGCCCCAGCATTTT.

The CDR3 spells CASSLSIDYEQYF. CDR3 DNA sequence: TGTGCCAGCAGTTTATCTATAGACTACGAGCAGTACTTC. The chain uses TRBV27 and TRBJ2-7; D not certain. CDR1 is MNHEY and CDR2 is SMNVEV in the germline V gene (reference sequence). The CDR3 length is 13 residues. Trimming removed 0 bases at V and 3 bases at J, with 6 bases between.

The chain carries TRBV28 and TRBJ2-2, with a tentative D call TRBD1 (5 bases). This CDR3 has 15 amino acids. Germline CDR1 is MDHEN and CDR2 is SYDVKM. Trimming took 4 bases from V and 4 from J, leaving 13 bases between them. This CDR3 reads CASSYLTAFTGELFF. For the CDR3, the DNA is TGTGCCAGCAGTTACCTGACAGCGTTCACCGGGGAGCTGTTTTTT.

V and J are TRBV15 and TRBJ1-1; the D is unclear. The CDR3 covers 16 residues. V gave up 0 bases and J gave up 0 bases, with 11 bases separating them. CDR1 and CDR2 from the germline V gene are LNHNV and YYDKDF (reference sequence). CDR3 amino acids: CATSRDEGSMNTEAFF. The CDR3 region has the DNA TGTGCCACCAGCAGAGATGAGGGCAGTATGAACACTGAAGCTTTCTTT.

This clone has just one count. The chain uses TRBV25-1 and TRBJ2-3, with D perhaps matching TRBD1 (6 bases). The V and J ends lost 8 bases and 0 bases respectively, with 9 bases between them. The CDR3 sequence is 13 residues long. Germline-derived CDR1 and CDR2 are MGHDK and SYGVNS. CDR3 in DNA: TGTGCCAGCGCGAGGGGGAGCACAGATACGCAGTATTTT. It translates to CASARGSTDTQYF.

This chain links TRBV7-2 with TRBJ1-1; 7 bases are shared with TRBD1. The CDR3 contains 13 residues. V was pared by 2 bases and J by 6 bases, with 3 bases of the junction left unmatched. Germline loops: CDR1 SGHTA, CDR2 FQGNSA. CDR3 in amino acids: CASSLNRGSEAFF. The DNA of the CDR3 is TGTGCCAGCAGCTTAAACAGGGGCTCTGAAGCTTTCTTT.

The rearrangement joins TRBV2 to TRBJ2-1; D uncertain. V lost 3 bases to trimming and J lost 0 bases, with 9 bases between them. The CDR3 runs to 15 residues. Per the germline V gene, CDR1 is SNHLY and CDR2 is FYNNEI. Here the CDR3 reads CASSDGDSSYNEQFF. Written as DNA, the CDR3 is TGTGCCAGCAGTGACGGTGATAGCTCCTACAATGAGCAGTTCTTC.

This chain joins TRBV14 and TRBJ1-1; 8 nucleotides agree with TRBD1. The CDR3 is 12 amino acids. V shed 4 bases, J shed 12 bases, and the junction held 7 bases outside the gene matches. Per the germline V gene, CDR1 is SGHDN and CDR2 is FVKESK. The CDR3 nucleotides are TGTGCCAGCAGCCCCTTCCAGGGGGCGACTTTCTTT. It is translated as CASSPFQGATFF.